This T cell receptor beta chain was sequenced during a study of shared clonotypes between healthy human individuals. Whole-study results and caveats: In a handful of donors, about 5% of naive CD4 clonotypes appeared in common. Naive subsets usually exceeded memory subsets in estimated richness.

Naive-designated CD8 cells lacked CD45RO, were positively enriched for CCR7, and omitted terminally differentiated effector memory CD45RA+ cells. The study ran the assay at deep level. Approximately 30,000 T cell genomes (about 0.2 ug DNA) went into each sorted-subset replicate. Sequencing used immunoSEQ multiplex PCR; TCRdb keeps in-frame clones, though not all of them. The table lists approximately 600,000 clones, roughly 96% of them singletons. Comment on this clone: The antigen is unknown.

The sequencing input was naive CD8+ T cells sorted from blood. This TCR was recovered from a woman aged 25-40 years in good health.

Written as DNA, the CDR3 is TGTGCCAGCAGTTACTCCTCTAGAGTAAGGGTCTTCTTC. It translates to CASSYSSRVRVFF. V and J are TRBV6-5 and TRBJ2-1; D gene ambiguous. This CDR3 comprises 13 residues. The ends were cut back, 0 bases at V and 16 bases at J, with 16 bases in the middle. Germline V lookup: CDR1 MNHEY, CDR2 SVGAGI.